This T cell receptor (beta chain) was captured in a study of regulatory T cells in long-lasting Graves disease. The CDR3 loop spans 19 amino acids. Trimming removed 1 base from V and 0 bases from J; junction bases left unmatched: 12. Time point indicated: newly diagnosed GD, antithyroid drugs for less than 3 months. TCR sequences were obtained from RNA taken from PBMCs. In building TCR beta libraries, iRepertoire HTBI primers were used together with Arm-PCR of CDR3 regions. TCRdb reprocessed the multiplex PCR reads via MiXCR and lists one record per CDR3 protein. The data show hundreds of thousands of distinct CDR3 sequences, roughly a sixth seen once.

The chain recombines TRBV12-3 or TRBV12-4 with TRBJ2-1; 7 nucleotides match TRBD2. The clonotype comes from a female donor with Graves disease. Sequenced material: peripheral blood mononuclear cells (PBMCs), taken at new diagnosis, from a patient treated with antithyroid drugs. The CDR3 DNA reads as TGTGCCAGCAGTTTAGGTGACTGGCGGGAGAAGAGCTCCTACAATGAGCAGTTCTTC. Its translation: CASSLGDWREKSSYNEQFF.